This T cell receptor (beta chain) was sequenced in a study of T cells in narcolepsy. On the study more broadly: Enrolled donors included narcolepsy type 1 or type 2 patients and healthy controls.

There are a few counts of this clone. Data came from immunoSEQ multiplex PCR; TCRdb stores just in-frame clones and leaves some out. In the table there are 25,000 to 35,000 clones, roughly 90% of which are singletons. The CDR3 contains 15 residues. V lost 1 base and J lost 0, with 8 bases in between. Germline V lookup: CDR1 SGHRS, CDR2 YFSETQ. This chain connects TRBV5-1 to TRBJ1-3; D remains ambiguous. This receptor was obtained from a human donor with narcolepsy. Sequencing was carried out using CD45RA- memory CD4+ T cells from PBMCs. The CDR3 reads CASSLPVTSGNTIYF. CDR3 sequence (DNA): TGCGCCAGCAGCTTGCCAGTTACCTCTGGAAACACCATATATTTT.